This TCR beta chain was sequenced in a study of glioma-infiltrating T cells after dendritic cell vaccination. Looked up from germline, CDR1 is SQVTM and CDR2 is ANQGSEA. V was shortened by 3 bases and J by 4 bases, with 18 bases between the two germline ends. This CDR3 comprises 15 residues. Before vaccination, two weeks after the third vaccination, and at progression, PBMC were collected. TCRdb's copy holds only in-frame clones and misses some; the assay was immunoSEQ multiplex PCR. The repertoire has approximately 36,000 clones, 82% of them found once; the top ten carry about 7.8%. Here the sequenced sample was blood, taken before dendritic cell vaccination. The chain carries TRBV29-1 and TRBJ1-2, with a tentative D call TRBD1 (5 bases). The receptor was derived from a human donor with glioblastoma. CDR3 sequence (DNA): TGCAGCGTTGATATGCAGGGTCCGGGTAGCTATGGCTACACCTTC. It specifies CSVDMQGPGSYGYTF.